The 2 T cell receptor beta chains given below trace back to one sample, sequenced in a study of shared clonotypes between healthy human individuals. Produced via immunoSEQ multiplex PCR; TCRdb's table is partial and in-frame only. The sample yields a few million clones, over 85% seen once. The specimen sequenced was naive CD4+ T cells sorted from blood. Subset meaning: CD45RA+ positively selected. Receptor source: a man younger than 35 in good health.

This chain links TRBV18 with TRBJ2-7; D is perhaps TRBD1 (7 bases). V lost 8 bases, J lost 8 bases, and 22 bases lay in between. CDR1 and CDR2 (germline): KGHSH, LQKENI. The length of the CDR3 is 14 residues. CDR3 nucleotide sequence: TGTGCCAGCGAAGGAGGAGGGACAGACCCCCAGCAGTACTTC. This translates into CASEGGGTDPQQYF.

A note on this clone: This CDR3 is also generated by other DNA sequences in the sample. The chain links TRBV4-1 to TRBJ1-1; no clear D. Trimming removed 1 base at V and 1 base at J, with 7 bases between. Germline CDR1 MGHRA, CDR2 YSYEKL. The CDR3 is made up of 14 amino acids. Here the CDR3 reads CASSQVVGNTEAFF. CDR3 nucleotides: TGCGCCAGCAGCCAAGTGGTAGGGAACACTGAAGCTTTCTTT.